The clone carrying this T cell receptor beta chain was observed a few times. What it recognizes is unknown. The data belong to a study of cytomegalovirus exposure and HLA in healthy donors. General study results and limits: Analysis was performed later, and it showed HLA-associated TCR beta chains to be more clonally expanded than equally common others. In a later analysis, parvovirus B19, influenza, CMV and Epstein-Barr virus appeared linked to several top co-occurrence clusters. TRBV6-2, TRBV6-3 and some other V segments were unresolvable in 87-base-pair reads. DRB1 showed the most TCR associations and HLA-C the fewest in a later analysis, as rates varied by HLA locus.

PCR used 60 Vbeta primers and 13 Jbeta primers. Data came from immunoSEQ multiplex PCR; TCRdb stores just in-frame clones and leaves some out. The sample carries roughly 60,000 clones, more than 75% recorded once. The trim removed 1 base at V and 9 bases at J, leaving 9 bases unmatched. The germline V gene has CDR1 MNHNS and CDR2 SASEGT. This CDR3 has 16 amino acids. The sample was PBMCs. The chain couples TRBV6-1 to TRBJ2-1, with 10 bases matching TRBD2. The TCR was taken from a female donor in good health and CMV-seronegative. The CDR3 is CASSEVPSGGRGEQFF. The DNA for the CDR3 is TGTGCCAGCAGTGAAGTTCCTAGCGGGGGTCGGGGTGAGCAGTTCTTC.